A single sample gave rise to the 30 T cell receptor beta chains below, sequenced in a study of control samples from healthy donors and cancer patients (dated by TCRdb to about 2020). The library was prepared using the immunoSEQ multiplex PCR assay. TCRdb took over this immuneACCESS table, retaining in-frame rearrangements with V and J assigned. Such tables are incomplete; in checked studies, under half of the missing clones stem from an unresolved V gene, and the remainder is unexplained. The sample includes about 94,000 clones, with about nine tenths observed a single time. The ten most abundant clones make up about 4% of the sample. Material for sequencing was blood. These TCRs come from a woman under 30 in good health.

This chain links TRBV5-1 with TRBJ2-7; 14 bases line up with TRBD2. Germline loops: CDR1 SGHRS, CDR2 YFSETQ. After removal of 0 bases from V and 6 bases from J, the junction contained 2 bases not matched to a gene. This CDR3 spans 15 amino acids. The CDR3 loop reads CASSLGLAGGGEQYF. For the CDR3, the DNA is TGCGCCAGCAGCTTGGGACTAGCGGGAGGGGGCGAGCAGTACTTC.

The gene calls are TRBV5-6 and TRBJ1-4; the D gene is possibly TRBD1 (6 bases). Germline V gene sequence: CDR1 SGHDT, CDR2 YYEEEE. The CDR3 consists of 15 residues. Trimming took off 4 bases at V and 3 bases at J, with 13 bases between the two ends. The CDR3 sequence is CASSDTGLANEKLFF. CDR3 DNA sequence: TGTGCCAGCAGCGATACAGGGTTAGCTAATGAAAAACTGTTTTTT.

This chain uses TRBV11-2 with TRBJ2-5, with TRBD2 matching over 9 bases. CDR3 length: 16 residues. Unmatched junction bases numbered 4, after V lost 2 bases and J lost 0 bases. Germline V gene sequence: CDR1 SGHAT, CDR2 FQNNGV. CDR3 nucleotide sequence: TGTGCCAGCAGCTTATGGGCGGGGGGGTACCAAGAGACCCAGTACTTC. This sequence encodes CASSLWAGGYQETQYF.

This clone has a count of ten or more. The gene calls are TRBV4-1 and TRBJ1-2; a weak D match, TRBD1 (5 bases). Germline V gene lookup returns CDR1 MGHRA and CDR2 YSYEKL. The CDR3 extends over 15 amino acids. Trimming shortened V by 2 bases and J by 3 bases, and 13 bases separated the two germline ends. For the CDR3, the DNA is TGCGCCAGCAGCCAAAGCCGGGACCGATACTATGGCTACACCTTC. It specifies CASSQSRDRYYGYTF.

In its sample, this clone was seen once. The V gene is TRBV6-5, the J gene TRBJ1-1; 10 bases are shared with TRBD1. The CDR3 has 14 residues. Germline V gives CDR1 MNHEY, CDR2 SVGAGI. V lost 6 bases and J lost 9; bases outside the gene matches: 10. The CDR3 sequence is CASSAMGQGFQAFF. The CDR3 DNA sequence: TGTGCCAGCAGCGCCATGGGACAGGGGTTTCAAGCTTTCTTT.

In nucleotides, the CDR3 is TGTGCTAGTGGTTTGGTACTCTCCCGGACAGGGCTAAACACTGAAGCTTTCTTT. Residues: CASGLVLSRTGLNTEAFF. The chain carries TRBV12-5 and TRBJ1-1, with 8 bases matching TRBD1. CDR1 and CDR2 from the germline V gene are LGHNT and FRNRAP. V dropped 0 bases and J dropped 2; count of bases not matched to a gene: 11. This CDR3 region has 18 residues.

The CDR3 reads CACRVNGYTF. CDR3 bases: TGTGCTTGCCGGGTCAATGGCTACACCTTC. The chain uses TRBV2 and TRBJ1-2; no firm D call. The CDR3 runs 10 residues. CDR1 and CDR2 from the germline V gene are SNHLY and FYNNEI.

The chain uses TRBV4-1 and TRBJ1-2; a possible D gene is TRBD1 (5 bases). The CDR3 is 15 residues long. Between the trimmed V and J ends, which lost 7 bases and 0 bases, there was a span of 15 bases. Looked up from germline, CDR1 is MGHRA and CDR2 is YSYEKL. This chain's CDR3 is CASTLGGSPNYGYTF. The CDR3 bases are TGCGCCAGCACCCTCGGGGGTTCCCCTAACTATGGCTACACCTTC.

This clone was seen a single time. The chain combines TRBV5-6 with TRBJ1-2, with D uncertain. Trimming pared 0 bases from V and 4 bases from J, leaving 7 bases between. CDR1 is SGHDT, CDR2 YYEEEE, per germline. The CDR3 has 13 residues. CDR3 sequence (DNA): TGTGCCAGCAGCTTGGGGTCAGCCTATGGCTACACCTTC. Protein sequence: CASSLGSAYGYTF.

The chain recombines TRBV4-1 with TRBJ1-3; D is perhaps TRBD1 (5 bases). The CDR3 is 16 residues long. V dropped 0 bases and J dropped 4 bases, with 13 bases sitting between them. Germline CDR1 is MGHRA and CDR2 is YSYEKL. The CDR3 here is CASSQDLPAGGNTIYF. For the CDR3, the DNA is TGCGCCAGCAGCCAAGATCTACCAGCAGGGGGAAACACCATATATTTT.

The DNA of the CDR3 is TGCGCCAGCAGCTTGGACGACTTCTATGGCTACACCTTC. The encoded protein is CASSLDDFYGYTF. The V and J genes are TRBV5-1 and TRBJ1-2; D is unresolved. Trimming stripped 0 bases from V and 4 bases from J, with 7 bases between. Per germline, CDR1 SGHRS and CDR2 YFSETQ. The CDR3 has 13 residues.

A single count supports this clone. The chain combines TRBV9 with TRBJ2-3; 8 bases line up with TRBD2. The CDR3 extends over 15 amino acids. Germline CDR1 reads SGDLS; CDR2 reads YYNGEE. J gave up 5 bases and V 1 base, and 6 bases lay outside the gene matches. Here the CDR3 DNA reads TGTGCCAGCAGCGTATTCGGGGGGGCATTAGATACGCAGTATTTT. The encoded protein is CASSVFGGALDTQYF.

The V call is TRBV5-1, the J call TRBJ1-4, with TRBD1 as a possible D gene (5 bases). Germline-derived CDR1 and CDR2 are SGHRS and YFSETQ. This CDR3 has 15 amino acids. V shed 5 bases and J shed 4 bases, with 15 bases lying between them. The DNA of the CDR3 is TGCGCCAGCAGGGTCGGGGCTGTATTTAATGAAAAACTGTTTTTT. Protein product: CASRVGAVFNEKLFF.

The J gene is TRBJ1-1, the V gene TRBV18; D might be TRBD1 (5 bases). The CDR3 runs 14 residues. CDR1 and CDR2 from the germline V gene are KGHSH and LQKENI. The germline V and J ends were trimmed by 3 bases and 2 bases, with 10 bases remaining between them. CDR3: CASSPGLKNTEAFF. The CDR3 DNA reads TGTGCCAGCTCACCGGGACTCAAAAACACTGAAGCTTTCTTT.

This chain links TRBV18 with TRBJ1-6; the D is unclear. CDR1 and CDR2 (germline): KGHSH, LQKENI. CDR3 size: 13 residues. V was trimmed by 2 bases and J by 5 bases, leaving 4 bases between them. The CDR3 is CASSPENNSPLHF. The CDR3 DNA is TGTGCCAGCTCACCAGAAAATAATTCACCCCTCCACTTT.

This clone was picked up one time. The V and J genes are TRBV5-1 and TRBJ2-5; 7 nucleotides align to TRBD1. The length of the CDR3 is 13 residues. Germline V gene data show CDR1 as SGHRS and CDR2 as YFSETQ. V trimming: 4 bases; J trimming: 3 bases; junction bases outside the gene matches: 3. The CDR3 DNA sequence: TGCGCCAGCAGCCTGACAGGGAAAGAGACCCAGTACTTC. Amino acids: CASSLTGKETQYF.

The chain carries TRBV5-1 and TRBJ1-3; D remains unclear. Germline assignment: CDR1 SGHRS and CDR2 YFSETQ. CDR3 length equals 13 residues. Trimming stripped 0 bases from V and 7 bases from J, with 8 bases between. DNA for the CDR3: TGCGCCAGCAGCTTGGACACTCGGAACACCATATATTTT. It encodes CASSLDTRNTIYF.

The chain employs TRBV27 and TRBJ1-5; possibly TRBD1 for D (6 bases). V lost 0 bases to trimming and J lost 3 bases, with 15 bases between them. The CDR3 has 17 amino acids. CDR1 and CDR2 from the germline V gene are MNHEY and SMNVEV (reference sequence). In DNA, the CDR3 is TGTGCCAGCAGTTTATCGGTCGAGGGGGAACACAATCAGCCCCAGCATTTT. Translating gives CASSLSVEGEHNQPQHF.

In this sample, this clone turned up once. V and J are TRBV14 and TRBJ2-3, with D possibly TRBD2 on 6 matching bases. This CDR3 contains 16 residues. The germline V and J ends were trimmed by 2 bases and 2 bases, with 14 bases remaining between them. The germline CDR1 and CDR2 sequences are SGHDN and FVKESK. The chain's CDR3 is CASSQMYGGPTDTQYF. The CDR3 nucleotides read TGTGCCAGCAGCCAAATGTACGGGGGACCCACAGATACGCAGTATTTT.

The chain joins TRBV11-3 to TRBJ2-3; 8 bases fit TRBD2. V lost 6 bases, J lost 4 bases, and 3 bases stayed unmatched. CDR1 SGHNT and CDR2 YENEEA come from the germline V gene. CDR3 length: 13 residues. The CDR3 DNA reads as TGTGCCAGCAGTCAGCGGGGGTCAGATACGCAGTATTTT. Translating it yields CASSQRGSDTQYF. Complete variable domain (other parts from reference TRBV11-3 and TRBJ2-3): EAGVVQSPRYKIIEKKQPVAFWCNPISGHNTLYWYLQNLGQGPELLIRYENEEAVDDSQLPKDRFSAERLKGVDSTLKIQPAELGDSAVYLCASSQRGSDTQYFGPGTRLTVL.

The CDR3 DNA reads TGTGCCAGCATGGGGGTCGGTTTAAATGAGCAGTTCTTC. This translates into CASMGVGLNEQFF. The chain joins TRBV27 to TRBJ2-1, with D perhaps assigned TRBD1 or TRBD2 (5 bases each). Trimming removed 7 bases from V and 7 bases from J, with 14 bases in between. The CDR3 consists of 13 residues. In germline, CDR1 is MNHEY, CDR2 SMNVEV (reference sequence).

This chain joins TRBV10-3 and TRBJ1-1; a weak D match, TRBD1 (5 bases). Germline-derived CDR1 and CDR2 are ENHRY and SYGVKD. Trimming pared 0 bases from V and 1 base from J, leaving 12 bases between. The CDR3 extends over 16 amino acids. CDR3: CAISESSRGENTEAFF. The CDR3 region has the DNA TGTGCCATCAGTGAGTCATCGCGAGGGGAGAACACTGAAGCTTTCTTT.

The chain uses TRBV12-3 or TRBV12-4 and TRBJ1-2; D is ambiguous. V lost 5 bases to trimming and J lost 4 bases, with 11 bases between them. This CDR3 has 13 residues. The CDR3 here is CASSLSTSYGYTF. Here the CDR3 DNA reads TGTGCCAGCAGTCTCTCCACCTCCTATGGCTACACCTTC.

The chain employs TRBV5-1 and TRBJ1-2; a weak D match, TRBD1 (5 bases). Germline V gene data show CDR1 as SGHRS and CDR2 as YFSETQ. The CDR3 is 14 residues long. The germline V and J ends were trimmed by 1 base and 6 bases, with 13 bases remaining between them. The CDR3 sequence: CASSLNLGPDGYTF. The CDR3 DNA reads TGCGCCAGCAGCTTGAATCTGGGGCCGGATGGCTACACCTTC.

In DNA, the CDR3 is TGTGCTAGTGGCTACACGGCCGACGGAAAGATTAACACCGGGGAGCTGTTTTTT. Its protein is CASGYTADGKINTGELFF. This chain links TRBV12-5 with TRBJ2-2; D is undetermined. Trimming removed 6 bases from V and 2 bases from J, with 22 bases in between. Germline V gives CDR1 LGHNT, CDR2 FRNRAP. The CDR3 runs to 18 residues.

The CDR3 bases are TGTGCCAGCAGCCCCCGGACTAGCGGCTACGAGCAGTACTTC. It yields the protein CASSPRTSGYEQYF. The chain recombines TRBV5-5 with TRBJ2-7, with TRBD2 identical over 10 bases. Germline CDR1 and CDR2: SGHKS and YYEKEE (reference sequence). The J segment lost 3 bases and the V segment lost 4 bases, leaving 4 bases of the junction unmatched. The CDR3 extends over 14 amino acids.

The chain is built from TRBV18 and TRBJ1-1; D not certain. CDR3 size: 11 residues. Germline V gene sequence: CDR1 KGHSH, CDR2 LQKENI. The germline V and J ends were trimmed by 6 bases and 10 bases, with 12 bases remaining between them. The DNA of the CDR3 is TGTGCCAGCTCTCAAGACCGGGGAGCTTTCTTT. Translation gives CASSQDRGAFF.

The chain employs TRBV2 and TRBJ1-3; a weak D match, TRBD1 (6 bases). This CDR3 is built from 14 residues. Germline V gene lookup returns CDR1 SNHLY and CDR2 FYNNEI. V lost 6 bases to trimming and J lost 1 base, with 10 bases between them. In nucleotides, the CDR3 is TGTGCCAGCAGCCAGGGGTCTTCTGGAAACACCATATATTTT. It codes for CASSQGSSGNTIYF.

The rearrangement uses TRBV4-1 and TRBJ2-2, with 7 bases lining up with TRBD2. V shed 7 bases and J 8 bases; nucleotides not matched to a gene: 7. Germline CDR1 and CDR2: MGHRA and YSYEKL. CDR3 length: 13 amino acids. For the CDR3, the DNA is TGCGCCAGCAACCGACTAGCCGGAGGGGAGCTGTTTTTT. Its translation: CASNRLAGGELFF.

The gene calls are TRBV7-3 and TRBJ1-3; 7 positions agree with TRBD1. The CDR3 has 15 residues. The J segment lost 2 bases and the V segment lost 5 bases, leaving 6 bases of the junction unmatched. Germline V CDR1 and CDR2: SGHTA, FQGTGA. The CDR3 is CASSPRGGPGNTIYF. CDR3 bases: TGTGCCAGCAGCCCCAGGGGGGGCCCTGGAAACACCATATATTTT.